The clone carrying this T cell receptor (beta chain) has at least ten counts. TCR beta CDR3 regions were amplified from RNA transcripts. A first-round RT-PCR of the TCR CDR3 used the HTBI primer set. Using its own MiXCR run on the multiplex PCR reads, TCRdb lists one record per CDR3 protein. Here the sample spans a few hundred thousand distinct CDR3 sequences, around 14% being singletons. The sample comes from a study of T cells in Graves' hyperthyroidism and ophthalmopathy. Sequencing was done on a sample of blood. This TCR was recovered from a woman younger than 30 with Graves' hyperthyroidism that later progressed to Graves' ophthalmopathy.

The CDR3: CAWNIGSGQEAFF. CDR3 DNA sequence: TGTGCCTGGAATATAGGATCGGGACAGGAAGCTTTCTTT. The chain has TRBV30 and TRBJ1-1; 7 nucleotides match TRBD1. Germline CDR1 reads GTSNPN; CDR2 reads SVGIG (reference sequence). V trimming: 4 bases; J trimming: 8 bases; junction bases outside the gene matches: 10. The CDR3 contains 13 residues.